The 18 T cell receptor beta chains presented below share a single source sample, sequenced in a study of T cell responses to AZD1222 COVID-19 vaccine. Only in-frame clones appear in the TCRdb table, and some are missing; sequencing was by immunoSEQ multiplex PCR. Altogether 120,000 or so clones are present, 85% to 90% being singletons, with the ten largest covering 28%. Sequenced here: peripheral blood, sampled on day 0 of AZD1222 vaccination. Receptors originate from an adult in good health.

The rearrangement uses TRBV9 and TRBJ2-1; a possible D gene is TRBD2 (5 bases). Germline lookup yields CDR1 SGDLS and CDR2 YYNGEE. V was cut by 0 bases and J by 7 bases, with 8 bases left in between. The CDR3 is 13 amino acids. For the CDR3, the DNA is TGTGCCAGCAGCGTAGCCGGGGAGAATGAGCAGTTCTTC. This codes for CASSVAGENEQFF.

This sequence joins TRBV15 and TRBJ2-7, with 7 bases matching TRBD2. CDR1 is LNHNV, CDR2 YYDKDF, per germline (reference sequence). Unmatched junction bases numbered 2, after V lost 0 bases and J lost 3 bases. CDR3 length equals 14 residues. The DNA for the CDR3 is TGTGCCACCAGCAGAGATCGGGGGGTCTACGAGCAGTACTTC. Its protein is CATSRDRGVYEQYF. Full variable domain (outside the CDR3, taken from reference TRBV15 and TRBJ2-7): DAMVIQNPRYQVTQFGKPVTLSCSQTLNHNVMYWYQQKSSQAPKLLFHYYDKDFNNEADTPDNFQSRRPNTSFCFLDIRSPGLGDTAMYLCATSRDRGVYEQYFGPGTRLTVT.

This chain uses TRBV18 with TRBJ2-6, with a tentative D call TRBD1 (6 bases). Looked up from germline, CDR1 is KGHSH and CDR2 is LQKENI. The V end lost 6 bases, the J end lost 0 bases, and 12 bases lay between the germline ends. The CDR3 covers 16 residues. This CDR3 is CASSLGQYSGANVLTF. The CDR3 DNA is TGTGCCAGCTCCCTAGGACAGTACTCTGGGGCCAACGTCCTGACTTTC.

CDR3 coding DNA: TGTGCCAGCAGCATCCCAGCAGAAGGCTACACCTTC. Its protein is CASSIPAEGYTF. This rearrangement joins TRBV9 to TRBJ1-2, with D unresolved. Between the trimmed V and J ends, which lost 4 bases and 8 bases, there was a span of 12 bases. The CDR3 runs to 12 residues. CDR1 is SGDLS and CDR2 is YYNGEE in the germline V gene. Together with reference TRBV9 and TRBJ1-2, the CDR3 gives the full variable domain: DSGVTQTPKHLITATGQRVTLRCSPRSGDLSVYWYQQSLDQGLQFLIQYYNGEERAKGNILERFSAQQFPDLHSELNLSSLELGDSALYFCASSIPAEGYTFGSGTRLTVV.

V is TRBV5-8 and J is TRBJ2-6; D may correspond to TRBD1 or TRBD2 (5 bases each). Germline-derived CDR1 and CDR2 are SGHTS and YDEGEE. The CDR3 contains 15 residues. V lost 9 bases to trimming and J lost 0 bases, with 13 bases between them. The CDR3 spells CAKRDRSSGANVLTF. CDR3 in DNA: TGTGCCAAACGGGACCGCAGCTCTGGGGCCAACGTCCTGACTTTC.

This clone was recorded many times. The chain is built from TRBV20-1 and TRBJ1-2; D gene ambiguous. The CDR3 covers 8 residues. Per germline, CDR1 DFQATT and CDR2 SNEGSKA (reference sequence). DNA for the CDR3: TGCAGCCTGGATGGCTACACCTTC. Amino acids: CSLDGYTF.

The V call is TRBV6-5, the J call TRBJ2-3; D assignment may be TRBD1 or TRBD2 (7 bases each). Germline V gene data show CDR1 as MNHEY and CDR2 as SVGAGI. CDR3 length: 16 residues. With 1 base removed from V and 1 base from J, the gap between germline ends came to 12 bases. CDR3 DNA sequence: TGTGCCAGCAGTTACTTTCCAGGGGGGGGCACAGATACGCAGTATTTT. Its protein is CASSYFPGGGTDTQYF.

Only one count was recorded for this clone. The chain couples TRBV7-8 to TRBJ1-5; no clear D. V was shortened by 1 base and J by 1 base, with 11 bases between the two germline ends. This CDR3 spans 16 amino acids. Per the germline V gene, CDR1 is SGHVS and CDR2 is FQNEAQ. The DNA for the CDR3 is TGTGCCAGCAGCTTAGAAGGTGGCAGCAGCAATCAGCCCCAGCATTTT. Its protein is CASSLEGGSSNQPQHF.

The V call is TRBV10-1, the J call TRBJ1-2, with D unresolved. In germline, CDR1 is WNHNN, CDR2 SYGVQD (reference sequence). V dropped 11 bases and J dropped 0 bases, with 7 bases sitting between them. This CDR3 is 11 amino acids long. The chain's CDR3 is CAGRANYGYTF. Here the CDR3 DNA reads TGCGCCGGCCGAGCTAACTATGGCTACACCTTC.

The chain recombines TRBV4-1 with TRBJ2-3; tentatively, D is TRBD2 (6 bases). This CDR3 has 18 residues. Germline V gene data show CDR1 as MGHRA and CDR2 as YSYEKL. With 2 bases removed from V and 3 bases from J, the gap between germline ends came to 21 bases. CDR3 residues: CASSQKGPGRGWTDTQYF. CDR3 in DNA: TGCGCCAGCAGCCAAAAGGGGCCCGGGCGGGGTTGGACAGATACGCAGTATTTT.

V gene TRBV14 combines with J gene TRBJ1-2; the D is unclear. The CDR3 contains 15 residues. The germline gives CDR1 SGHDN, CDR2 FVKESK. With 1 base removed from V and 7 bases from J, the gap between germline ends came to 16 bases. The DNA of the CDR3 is TGTGCCAGCAGCCAAGCGGGCAGGCAATGGGGTGGCTACACCTTC. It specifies CASSQAGRQWGGYTF.

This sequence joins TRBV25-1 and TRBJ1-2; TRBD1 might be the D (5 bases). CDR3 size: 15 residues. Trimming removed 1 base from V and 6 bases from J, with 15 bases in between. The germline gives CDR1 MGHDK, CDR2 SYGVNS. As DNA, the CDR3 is TGTGCCAGCAGTGAATTAAGTGGCAGGGAAGATGGCTACACCTTC. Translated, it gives CASSELSGREDGYTF.

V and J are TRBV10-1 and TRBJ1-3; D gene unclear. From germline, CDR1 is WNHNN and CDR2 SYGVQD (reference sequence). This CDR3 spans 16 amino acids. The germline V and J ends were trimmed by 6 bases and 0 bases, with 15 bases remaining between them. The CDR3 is CASSDGEGSSGNTIYF. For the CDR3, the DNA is TGCGCCAGCAGCGACGGGGAGGGCAGCTCTGGAAACACCATATATTTT.

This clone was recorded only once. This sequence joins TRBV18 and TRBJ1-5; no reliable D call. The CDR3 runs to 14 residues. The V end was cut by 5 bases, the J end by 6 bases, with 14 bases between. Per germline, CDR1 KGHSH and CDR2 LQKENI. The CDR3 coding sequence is TGTGCCAGCTCATCCGGTGGGGTGGGTCAGCCCCAGCATTTT. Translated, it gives CASSSGGVGQPQHF.

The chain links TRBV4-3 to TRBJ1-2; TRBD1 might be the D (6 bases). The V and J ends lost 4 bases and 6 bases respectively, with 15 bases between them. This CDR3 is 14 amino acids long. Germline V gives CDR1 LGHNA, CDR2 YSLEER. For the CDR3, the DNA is TGCGCCAGCAGCCCCGTAAGGGGGGCTGATGGCTACACCTTC. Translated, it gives CASSPVRGADGYTF.

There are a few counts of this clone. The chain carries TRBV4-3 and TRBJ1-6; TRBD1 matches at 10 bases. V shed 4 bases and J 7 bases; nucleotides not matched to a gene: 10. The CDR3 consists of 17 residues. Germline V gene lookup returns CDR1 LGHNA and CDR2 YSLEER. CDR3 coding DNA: TGCGCCAGCAGCCTTATATACGGGACAGGGGAGAATTCACCCCTCCACTTT. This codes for CASSLIYGTGENSPLHF.

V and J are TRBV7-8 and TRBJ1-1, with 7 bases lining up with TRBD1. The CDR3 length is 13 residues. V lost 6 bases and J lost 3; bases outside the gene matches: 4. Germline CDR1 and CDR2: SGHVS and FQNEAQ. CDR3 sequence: CASSVQGDTEAFF. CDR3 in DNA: TGTGCCAGCAGTGTGCAGGGGGACACTGAAGCTTTCTTT.

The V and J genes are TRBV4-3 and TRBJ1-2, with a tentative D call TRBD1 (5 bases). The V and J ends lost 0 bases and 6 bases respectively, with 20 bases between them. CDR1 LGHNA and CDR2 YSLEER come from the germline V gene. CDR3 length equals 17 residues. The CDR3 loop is CASSQESFGQGSNGYTF. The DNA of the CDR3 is TGCGCCAGCAGCCAAGAGAGTTTTGGGCAGGGTAGCAATGGCTACACCTTC.